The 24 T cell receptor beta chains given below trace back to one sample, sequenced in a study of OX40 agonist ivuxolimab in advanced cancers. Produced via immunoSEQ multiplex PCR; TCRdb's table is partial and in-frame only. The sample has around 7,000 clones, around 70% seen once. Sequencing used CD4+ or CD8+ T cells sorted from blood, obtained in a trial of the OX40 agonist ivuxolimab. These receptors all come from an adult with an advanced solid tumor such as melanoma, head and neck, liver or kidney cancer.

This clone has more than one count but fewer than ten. CDR3 region: CASSLYQGGTDTQYF. The CDR3 bases are TGTGCCAGCAGTTTATATCAGGGGGGAACAGATACGCAGTATTTT. V gene TRBV28 combines with J gene TRBJ2-3; maybe TRBD1 (7 bases). V was trimmed by 1 base and J by 3 bases, leaving 11 bases between them. Germline V gene data show CDR1 as MDHEN and CDR2 as SYDVKM. This CDR3 comprises 15 residues.

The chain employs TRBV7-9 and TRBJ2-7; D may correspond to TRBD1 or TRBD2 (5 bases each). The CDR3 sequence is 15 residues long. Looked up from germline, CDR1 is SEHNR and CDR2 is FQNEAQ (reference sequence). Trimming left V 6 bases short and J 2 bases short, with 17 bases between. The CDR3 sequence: CASSHDRDPPYEQYF. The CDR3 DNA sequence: TGTGCCAGCAGTCATGACCGGGACCCCCCCTACGAGCAGTACTTC.

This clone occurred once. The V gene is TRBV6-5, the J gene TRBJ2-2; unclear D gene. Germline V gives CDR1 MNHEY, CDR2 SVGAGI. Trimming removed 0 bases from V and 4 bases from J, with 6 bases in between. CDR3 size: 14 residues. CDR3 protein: CASSYSGGTGELFF. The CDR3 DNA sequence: TGTGCCAGCAGTTACTCGGGTGGCACCGGGGAGCTGTTTTTT.

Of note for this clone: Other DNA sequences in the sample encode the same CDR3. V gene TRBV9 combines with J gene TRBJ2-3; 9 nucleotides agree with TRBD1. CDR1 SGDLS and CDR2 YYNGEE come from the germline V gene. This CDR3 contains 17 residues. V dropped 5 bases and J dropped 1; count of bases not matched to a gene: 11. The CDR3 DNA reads TGTGCCAGCAGTATAACAGGGGGCGATTGGGGCACAGATACGCAGTATTTT. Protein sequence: CASSITGGDWGTDTQYF.

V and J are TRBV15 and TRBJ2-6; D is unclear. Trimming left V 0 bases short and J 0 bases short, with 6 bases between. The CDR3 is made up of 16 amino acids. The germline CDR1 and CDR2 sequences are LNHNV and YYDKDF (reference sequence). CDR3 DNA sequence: TGTGCCACCAGCAGAGATACGTCCTCTGGGGCCAACGTCCTGACTTTC. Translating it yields CATSRDTSSGANVLTF.

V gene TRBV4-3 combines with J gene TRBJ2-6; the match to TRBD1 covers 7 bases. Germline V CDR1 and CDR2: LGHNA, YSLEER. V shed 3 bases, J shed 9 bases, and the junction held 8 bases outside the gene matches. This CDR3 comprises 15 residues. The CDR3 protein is CASSQTTGLVNVLTF. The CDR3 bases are TGCGCCAGCAGCCAGACGACAGGGTTGGTCAACGTCCTGACTTTC.

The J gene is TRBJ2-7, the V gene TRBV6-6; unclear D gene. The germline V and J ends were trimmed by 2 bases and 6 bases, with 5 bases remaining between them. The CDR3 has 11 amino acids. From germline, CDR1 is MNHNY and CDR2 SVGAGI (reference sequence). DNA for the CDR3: TGTGCCAGCAGTTACGGTGGCGAGCAGTACTTC. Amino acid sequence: CASSYGGEQYF.

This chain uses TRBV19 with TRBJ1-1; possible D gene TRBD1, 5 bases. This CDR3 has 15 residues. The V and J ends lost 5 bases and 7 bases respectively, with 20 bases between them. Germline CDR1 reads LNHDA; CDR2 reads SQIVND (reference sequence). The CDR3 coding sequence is TGTGCCAGTAGTTTGACCAGGGTTGGGAGGGGTGAAGCTTTCTTT. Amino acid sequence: CASSLTRVGRGEAFF. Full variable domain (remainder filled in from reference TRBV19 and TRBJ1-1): DGGITQSPKYLFRKEGQNVTLSCEQNLNHDAMYWYRQDPGQGLRLIYYSQIVNDFQKGDIAEGYSVSREKKESFPLTVTSAQKNPTAFYLCASSLTRVGRGEAFFGQGTRLTVV.

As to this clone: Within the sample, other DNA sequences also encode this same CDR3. In nucleotides, the CDR3 is TGTGCCAGCAGCCTAGACGGGTTCAATCAGCCCCAGCATTTT. This gives the protein CASSLDGFNQPQHF. This sequence joins TRBV7-9 and TRBJ1-5, with no clear D. The CDR3 sequence is 14 residues long. CDR1 is SEHNR, CDR2 FQNEAQ, per germline (reference sequence). V was trimmed by 5 bases and J by 3 bases, leaving 11 bases between them.

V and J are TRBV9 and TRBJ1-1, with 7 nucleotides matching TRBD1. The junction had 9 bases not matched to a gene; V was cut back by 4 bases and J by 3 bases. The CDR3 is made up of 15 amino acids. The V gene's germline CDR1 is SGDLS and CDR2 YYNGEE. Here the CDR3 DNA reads TGTGCCAGCAGCCCAGGGGGGGGCTGGGACACTGAAGCTTTCTTT. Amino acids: CASSPGGGWDTEAFF.

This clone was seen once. The CDR3 DNA is TGTGCCAGCAGCCTCCGACTAGCGGGAGTTGAGCTCGAGCAGTACTTC. As protein: CASSLRLAGVELEQYF. The chain links TRBV7-2 to TRBJ2-7; 12 bases line up with TRBD2. CDR3 size: 16 residues. V was pared by 5 bases and J by 6 bases, with 11 bases of the junction left unmatched. CDR1 is SGHTA and CDR2 is FQGNSA in the germline V gene. The full variable domain, its missing parts supplied by reference TRBV7-2 and TRBJ2-7, is GAGVSQSPSNKVTEKGKDVELRCDPISGHTALYWYRQSLGQGLEFLIYFQGNSAPDKSGLPSDRFSAERTGGSVSTLTIQRTQQEDSAVYLCASSLRLAGVELEQYFGPGTRLTVT.

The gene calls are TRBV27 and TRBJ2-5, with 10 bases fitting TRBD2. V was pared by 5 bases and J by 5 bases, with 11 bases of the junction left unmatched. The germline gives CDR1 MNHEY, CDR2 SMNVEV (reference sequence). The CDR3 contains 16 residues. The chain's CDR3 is CASSPGLAGVLETQYF. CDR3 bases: TGTGCCAGCAGTCCCGGGCTAGCGGGAGTTTTGGAGACCCAGTACTTC.

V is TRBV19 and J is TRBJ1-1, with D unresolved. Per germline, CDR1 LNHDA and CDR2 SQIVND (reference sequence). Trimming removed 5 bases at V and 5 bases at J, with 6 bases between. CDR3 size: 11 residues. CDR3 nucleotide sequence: TGTGCCAGTAGTTTAACGACTGAAGCTTTCTTT. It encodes CASSLTTEAFF.

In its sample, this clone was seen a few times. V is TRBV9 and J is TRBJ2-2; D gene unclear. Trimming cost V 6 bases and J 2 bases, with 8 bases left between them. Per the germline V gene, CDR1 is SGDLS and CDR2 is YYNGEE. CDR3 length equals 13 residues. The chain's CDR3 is CASKTGNTGELFF. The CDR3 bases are TGTGCCAGCAAGACCGGTAACACCGGGGAGCTGTTTTTT.

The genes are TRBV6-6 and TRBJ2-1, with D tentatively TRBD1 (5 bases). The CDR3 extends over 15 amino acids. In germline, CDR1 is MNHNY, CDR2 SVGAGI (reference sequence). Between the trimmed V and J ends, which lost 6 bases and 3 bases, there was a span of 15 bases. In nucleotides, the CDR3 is TGTGCCAGCAGCCACGCAGGGCCTGGCTACAATGAGCAGTTCTTC. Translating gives CASSHAGPGYNEQFF.

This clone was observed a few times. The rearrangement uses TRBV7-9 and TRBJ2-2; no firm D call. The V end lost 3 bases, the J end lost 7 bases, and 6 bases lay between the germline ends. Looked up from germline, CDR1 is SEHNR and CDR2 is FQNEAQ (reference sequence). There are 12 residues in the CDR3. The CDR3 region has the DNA TGTGCCAGCAGCTTCGGTAACGGGGAGCTGTTTTTT. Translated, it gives CASSFGNGELFF.

For the CDR3, the DNA is TGTGCCAGCAGTTTTGTTGGAGGCGGGGGGAACTATGGCTACACCTTC. This gives the protein CASSFVGGGGNYGYTF. This chain joins TRBV27 and TRBJ1-2, with D possibly being TRBD1 (5 bases). V was shortened by 3 bases and J by 2 bases, with 16 bases between the two germline ends. Germline loops: CDR1 MNHEY, CDR2 SMNVEV (reference sequence). This CDR3 is built from 16 residues.

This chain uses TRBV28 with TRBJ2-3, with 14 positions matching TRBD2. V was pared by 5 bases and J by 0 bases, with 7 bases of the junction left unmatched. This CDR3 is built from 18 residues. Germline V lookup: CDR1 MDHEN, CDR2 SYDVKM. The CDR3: CASSPMGLAGDSTDTQYF. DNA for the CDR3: TGTGCCAGCAGTCCAATGGGACTAGCGGGGGATAGCACAGATACGCAGTATTTT.

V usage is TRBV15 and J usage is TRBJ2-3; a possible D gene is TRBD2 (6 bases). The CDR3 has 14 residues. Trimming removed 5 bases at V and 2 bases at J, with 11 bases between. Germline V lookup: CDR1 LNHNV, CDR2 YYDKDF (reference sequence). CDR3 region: CATSREPFTDTQYF. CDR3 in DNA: TGTGCCACCAGCCGGGAGCCTTTCACAGATACGCAGTATTTT. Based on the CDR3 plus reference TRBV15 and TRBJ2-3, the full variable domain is DAMVIQNPRYQVTQFGKPVTLSCSQTLNHNVMYWYQQKSSQAPKLLFHYYDKDFNNEADTPDNFQSRRPNTSFCFLDIRSPGLGDTAMYLCATSREPFTDTQYFGPGTRLTVL.

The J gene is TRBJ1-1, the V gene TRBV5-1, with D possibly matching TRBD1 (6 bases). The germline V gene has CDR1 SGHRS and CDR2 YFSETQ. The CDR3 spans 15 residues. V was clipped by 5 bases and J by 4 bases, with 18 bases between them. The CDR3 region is CASRALGGASTEAFF. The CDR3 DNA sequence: TGCGCCAGCAGAGCTCTAGGGGGGGCGTCCACTGAAGCTTTCTTT.

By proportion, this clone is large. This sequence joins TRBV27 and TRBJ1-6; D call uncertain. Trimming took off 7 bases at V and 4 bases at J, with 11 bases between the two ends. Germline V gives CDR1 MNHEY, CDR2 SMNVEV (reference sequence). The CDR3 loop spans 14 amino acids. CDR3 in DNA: TGTGCCAGCACACGAGAACCGTATAATTCACCCCTCCACTTT. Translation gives CASTREPYNSPLHF.

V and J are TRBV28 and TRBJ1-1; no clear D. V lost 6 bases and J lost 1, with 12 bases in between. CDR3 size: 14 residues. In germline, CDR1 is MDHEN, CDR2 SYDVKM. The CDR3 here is CASSSLGSNTEAFF. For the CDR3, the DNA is TGTGCCAGCAGCTCCCTAGGGTCGAACACTGAAGCTTTCTTT.

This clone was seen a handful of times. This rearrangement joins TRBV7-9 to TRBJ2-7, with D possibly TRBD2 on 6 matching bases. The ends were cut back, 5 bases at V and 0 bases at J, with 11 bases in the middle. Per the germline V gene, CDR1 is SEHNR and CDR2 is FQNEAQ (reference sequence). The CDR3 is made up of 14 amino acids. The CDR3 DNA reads TGTGCCAGCAGCCGCGGGACCGGCTCCTACGAGCAGTACTTC. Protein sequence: CASSRGTGSYEQYF.

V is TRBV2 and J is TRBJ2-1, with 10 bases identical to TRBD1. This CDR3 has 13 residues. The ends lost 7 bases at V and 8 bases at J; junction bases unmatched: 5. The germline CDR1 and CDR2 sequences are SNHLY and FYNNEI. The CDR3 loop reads CASKGQGMDEQFF. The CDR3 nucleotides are TGTGCCAGCAAGGGACAGGGGATGGATGAGCAGTTCTTC.